This T cell receptor beta chain was sequenced in a study of beta chain features in type 1 diabetes. The single heparinised draw taken from each donor contained about 120 mL of blood on average. Sorting based on CD45RO/CCR7/CD25/CD127/CD95/CD27 separated CD4+ naive, central memory, regulatory and stem cell-like memory cells. Each sorted population was over 95% pure. CDR3 size: 14 residues. Per germline, CDR1 KGHSH and CDR2 LQKENI. With 5 bases removed from V and 4 bases from J, the gap between germline ends came to 15 bases. Sequencing targeted expressed TCRB transcripts, as all isolated RNA had been reverse transcribed. Some clones are missing from TCRdb's copy, which holds only in-frame ones; the method was immunoSEQ multiplex PCR. The sample gives almost 350,000 clones, 7% to 9% of which show up once; around 0.44% is in the top ten. This clone turned up a few times. Its antigen is not identified. Study-wide results and limits: There were fewer insertions and more deletions at the VDJ junctions of type 1 diabetes patients.

The sequence derives from a woman aged 18-30 years in good health. V usage is TRBV18 and J usage is TRBJ2-7, with D perhaps being TRBD1 or TRBD2 (5 bases each). The specimen sequenced was central memory CD4+ T cells from blood. The CDR3, as DNA: TGTGCCAGCTCAGACGGGACGGCGAAATACGAGCAGTACTTC. Protein product: CASSDGTAKYEQYF.